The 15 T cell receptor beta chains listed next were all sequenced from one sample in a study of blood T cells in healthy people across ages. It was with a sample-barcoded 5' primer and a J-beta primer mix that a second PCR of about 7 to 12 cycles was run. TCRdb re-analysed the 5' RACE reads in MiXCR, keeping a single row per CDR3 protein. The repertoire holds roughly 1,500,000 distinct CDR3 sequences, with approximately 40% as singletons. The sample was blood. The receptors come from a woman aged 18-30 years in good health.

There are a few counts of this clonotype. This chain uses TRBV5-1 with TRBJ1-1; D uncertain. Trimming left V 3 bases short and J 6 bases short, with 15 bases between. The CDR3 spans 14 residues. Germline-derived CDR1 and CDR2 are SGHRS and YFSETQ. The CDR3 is CASSSVRPPAEAFF. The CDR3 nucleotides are TGCGCCAGCAGCTCGGTCAGGCCCCCAGCTGAAGCTTTCTTT.

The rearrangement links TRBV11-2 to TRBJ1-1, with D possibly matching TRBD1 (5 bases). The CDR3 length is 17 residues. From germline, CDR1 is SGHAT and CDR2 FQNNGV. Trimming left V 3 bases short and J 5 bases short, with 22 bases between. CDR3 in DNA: TGTGCCAGCAGCTTTTTAGCCGGTTCTATAGGGGAGACTGAAGCTTTCTTT. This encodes CASSFLAGSIGETEAFF.

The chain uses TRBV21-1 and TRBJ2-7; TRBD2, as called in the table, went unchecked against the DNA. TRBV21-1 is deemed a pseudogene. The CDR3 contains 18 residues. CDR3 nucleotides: TGTGCCAGCAGCAGTAGGACTAGCGGGAGCGTCAGCTCCTACGAGCAGTACTTC. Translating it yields CASSSRTSGSVSSYEQYF.

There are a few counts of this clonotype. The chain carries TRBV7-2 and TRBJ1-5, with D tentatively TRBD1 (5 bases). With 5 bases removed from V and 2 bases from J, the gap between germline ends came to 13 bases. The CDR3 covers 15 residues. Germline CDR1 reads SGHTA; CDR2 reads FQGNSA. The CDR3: CASSTGQGGNQPQHF. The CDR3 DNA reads TGTGCCAGCAGCACAGGACAAGGGGGCAATCAGCCCCAGCATTTT.

CDR3 coding DNA: TGTGCCAGCAGCGACCCAGGACCTGGAAACACCATATATTTT. Translation gives CASSDPGPGNTIYF. The genes are TRBV9 and TRBJ1-3; D is ambiguous. V was trimmed by 3 bases and J by 2 bases, leaving 9 bases between them. There are 14 residues in the CDR3. Germline V gives CDR1 SGDLS, CDR2 YYNGEE.

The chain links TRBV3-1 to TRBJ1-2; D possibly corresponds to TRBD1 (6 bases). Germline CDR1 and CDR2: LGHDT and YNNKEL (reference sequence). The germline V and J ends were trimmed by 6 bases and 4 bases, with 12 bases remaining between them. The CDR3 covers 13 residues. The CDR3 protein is CASRGGRSYGYTF. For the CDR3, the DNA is TGTGCCAGCAGAGGGGGGAGATCCTATGGCTACACCTTC.

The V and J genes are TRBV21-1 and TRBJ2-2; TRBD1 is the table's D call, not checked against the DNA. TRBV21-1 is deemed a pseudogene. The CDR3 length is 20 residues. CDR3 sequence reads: CASSKARSGLRRANTGELFF. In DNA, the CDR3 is TGTGCCAGCAGCAAAGCTCGGTCGGGGCTCCGGAGGGCGAACACCGGGGAGCTGTTTTTT.

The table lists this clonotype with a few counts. CDR3 bases: TGTGCCAGCTCACCGGGACAGGGTGACAGCTACACCTTC. Protein: CASSPGQGDSYTF. This chain links TRBV18 with TRBJ1-2; 9 bases fit TRBD1. Germline CDR1 KGHSH, CDR2 LQKENI. The CDR3 extends over 13 amino acids. The V gene end was trimmed by 3 bases and the J gene end by 9 bases; junction bases not matched to a gene: 5.

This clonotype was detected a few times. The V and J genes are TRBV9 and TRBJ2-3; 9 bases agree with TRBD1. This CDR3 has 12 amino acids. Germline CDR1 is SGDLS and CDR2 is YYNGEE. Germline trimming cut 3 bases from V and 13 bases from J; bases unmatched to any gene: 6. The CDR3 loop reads CASSAGTGKKYF. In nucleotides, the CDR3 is TGTGCCAGCAGCGCAGGGACAGGGAAAAAGTATTTT.

This CDR3 is CASSQAGLVPYNEQYF. The CDR3 nucleotides read TGCGCCAGCAGCCAAGCGGGACTAGTTCCCTACAATGAGCAGTACTTC. The rearrangement links TRBV4-1 to TRBJ2-1; 8 bases fit TRBD2. The J call may be wrong; the DNA end is better matched by TRBJ2-7. The V gene's germline CDR1 is MGHRA and CDR2 YSYEKL. The length of the CDR3 is 16 residues.

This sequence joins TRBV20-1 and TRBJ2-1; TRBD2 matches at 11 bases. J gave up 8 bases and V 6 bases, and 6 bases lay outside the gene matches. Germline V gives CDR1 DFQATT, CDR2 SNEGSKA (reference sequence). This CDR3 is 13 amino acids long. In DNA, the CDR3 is TGCAGTGCCCCGACTAGCGGGGCGGATGAGCAGTTCTTC. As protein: CSAPTSGADEQFF.

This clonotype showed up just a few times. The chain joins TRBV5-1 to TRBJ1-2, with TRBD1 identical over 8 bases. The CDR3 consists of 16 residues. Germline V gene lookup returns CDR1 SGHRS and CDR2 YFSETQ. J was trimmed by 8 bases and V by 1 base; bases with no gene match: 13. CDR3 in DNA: TGCGCCAGCAGCTTGAGTATAGGTCAGGGGGCGCACGGCTACACCTTC. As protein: CASSLSIGQGAHGYTF.

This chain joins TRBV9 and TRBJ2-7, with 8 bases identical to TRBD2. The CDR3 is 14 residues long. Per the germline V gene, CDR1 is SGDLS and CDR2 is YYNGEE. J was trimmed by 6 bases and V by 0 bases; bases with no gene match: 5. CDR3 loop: CASSVVPGLGEQYF. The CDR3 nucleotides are TGTGCCAGCAGCGTAGTTCCGGGACTAGGCGAGCAGTACTTC.

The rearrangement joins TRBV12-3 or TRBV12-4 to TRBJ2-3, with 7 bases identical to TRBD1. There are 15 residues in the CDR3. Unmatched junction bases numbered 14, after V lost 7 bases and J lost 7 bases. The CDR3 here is CASNTNRGPSHTQYF. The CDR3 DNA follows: TGTGCCAGCAATACGAACAGGGGTCCTTCACATACGCAGTATTTT.

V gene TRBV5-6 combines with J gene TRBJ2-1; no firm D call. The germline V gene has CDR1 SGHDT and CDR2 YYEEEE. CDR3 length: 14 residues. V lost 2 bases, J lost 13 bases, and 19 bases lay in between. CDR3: CASSFGISRETQFF. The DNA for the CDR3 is TGTGCCAGCAGCTTTGGTATATCTCGAGAGACCCAGTTCTTC.